A selection of T cell receptor beta chains follows, all from one sample in a study of PD-L1 blockade in urothelial cancer. Using immunoSEQ multiplex PCR, the repertoire was profiled, and TCRdb retains in-frame clones only, with some absent. This repertoire shows about 39,000 clones, around 89% found once; its top ten account for around 1.8%. The sequencing here drew on PBMCs, taken around atezolizumab (anti-PD-L1) treatment. Receptors originate from a man aged 60-69 years with urothelial cancer. Both conserved end residues are part of each CDR3. The order of the fields is V gene, J gene, D gene, clone size, CDR3 protein, CDR3 DNA. D genes are given only for firm matches. Size is omitted from some rows. Given values are once, few, many or a class for expanded clones.

TRBV5-1	TRBJ2-7	TRBD2	few	CASSLALLAGPYEQYF	TGCGCCAGCAGCTTGGCCTTACTAGCGGGTCCCTACGAGCAGTACTTC
TRBV5-1	TRBJ2-3	.	.	CASSIGTASGTDTQYF	TGCGCCAGCAGCATTGGGACAGCCAGCGGGACAGATACGCAGTATTTT
TRBV29-1	TRBJ1-3	TRBD1	.	CSVEKGDSGNTIYF	TGCAGCGTTGAAAAAGGGGACAGCGGGAACACCATATATTTT
TRBV2	TRBJ2-1	TRBD1	.	CASKSGTGGWEQFF	TGTGCCAGCAAATCCGGGACAGGGGGATGGGAGCAGTTCTTC
TRBV7-3	TRBJ1-6	.	once	CASSSGVGNSPLHF	TGTGCCAGCAGCTCGGGGGTAGGGAATTCACCCCTCCACTTT
TRBV11-3	TRBJ2-1	TRBD1	.	CASSLTDRVSEQFF	TGTGCCAGCAGCTTAACAGACAGGGTTAGTGAGCAGTTCTTC
TRBV28	TRBJ1-2	.	.	CASSGLDILGGYTF	TGTGCCAGCAGTGGCCTGGACATTTTGGGTGGCTACACCTTC
TRBV5-1	TRBJ2-1	TRBD2	.	CASDREGGYNEQFF	TGCGCCAGCGACCGGGAGGGGGGCTACAATGAGCAGTTCTTC
TRBV4-3	TRBJ2-3	.	.	CASPGGKGLVADTQYF	TGCGCCAGCCCCGGAGGGAAGGGTCTAGTGGCAGATACGCAGTATTTT
TRBV19	TRBJ2-5	TRBD2	.	CASSISLAGDSAETQYF	TGTGCCAGTAGTATATCACTAGCGGGAGATTCGGCAGAGACCCAGTACTTC
TRBV9	TRBJ1-1	TRBD1	.	CASSGDRGTATEAFF	TGTGCCAGCAGCGGGGACAGAGGAACGGCCACTGAAGCTTTCTTT
TRBV6-5	TRBJ2-2	TRBD2	.	CASSYHLAGVAGELFF	TGTGCCAGCAGTTATCATCTAGCGGGAGTGGCCGGGGAGCTGTTTTTT
TRBV25-1	TRBJ1-4	.	.	CASSEGWGDPEKLFF	TGTGCCAGCAGTGAAGGATGGGGGGATCCGGAAAAACTGTTTTTT